This TCR beta chain was obtained from a study of blood T cell repertoires in COVID-19. Overall study: COVID-19 samples from acute and convalescent phases originated in the United States, Italy and Spain.

Some clones are missing from TCRdb's copy, which holds only in-frame ones; the method was immunoSEQ multiplex PCR. The data hold approximately 300,000 clones, with roughly 85% observed a single time. This clonotype was sampled from a woman in her twenties or thirties who had been exposed to COVID-19. Sequencing input: PBMCs or T cells enriched from blood (not recorded which).

The CDR3 region is CASSPTHDGKNIQYF. The CDR3 nucleotides are TGTGCCAGCTCTCCTACCCATGACGGGAAAAACATTCAGTACTTC. This chain connects TRBV18 to TRBJ2-4; D is undetermined. V lost 6 bases, J lost 4 bases, and 16 bases lay in between. The germline gives CDR1 KGHSH, CDR2 LQKENI. CDR3 size: 15 residues. Combining the CDR3 with reference TRBV18 and TRBJ2-4 gives the whole variable domain NAGVMQNPRHLVRRRGQEARLRCSPMKGHSHVYWYRQLPEEGLKFMVYLQKENIIDESGMPKERFSAEFPKEGPSILRIQQVVRGDSAAYFCASSPTHDGKNIQYFGAGTRLSVL.